The clone carrying this T cell receptor (beta chain) turned up a few times. The antigen is unknown. These data belong to a study of response to subunit inactivated influenza vaccine. Findings and caveats of the study: The authors put forward the suggestion that each seasonal influenza vaccination may bring in only a limited number of new T cells.

A single record per CDR3 protein comes from TCRdb applying MiXCR to the RT-PCR reads. The sample holds around 650,000 distinct CDR3 sequences, 15% to 19% seen once. This sequence originates from a man in his forties or fifties who received an inactivated influenza vaccine. This specimen was PBMCs from blood, taken about 13 days after vaccination.

The CDR3 sequence: CASSFDRGNINEQFF. The DNA of the CDR3 is TGTGCCAGCAGCTTTGACAGGGGGAACATTAATGAGCAGTTCTTC. This chain connects TRBV7-6 to TRBJ2-1, with 9 bases identical to TRBD1. V gave up 3 bases and J gave up 7 bases; unmatched junction bases: 7. The CDR3 is 15 residues long. Per germline, CDR1 SGHVS and CDR2 FNYEAQ.